This TCR beta chain was identified during a study of molecular identifiers for immune sequencing clone quantification. Sorting recovered naive CD8 T cells on a CD8+CD4-CCR7+CD45RA+ profile. Library preparation followed earlier protocols using designated TCR primers. TCRdb called the PCR reads again in MiXCR, with one record for every CDR3 protein. The sample gives about 65,000 distinct CDR3 sequences, approximately 18% of which show up once; around 1.5% is in the top ten. The V gene's germline CDR1 is LNHDA and CDR2 SQIVND (reference sequence). V lost 1 base, J lost 3 bases, and 13 bases lay in between. CDR3 length: 15 amino acids. Points from the study as a whole: Reports indicate spiked Jurkat TCR RNA from one cell could be found among approximately 1 million naive cells.

This clonotype showed up many times. Its specificity is not known. This receptor was obtained from a human donor in good health. Some libraries in this study had Jurkat cell RNA spiked in. Sequenced: naive CD8+ T cells from blood, with Jurkat cell RNA spiked in. Subset here: FACS-sorted CD8+CD4-CCR7+CD45RA+ naive T cells. The genes are TRBV19 and TRBJ2-7, with no clear D. CDR3 region: CASSIATDTIYEQYF. The CDR3, as DNA: TGTGCCAGTAGTATAGCTACTGATACGATCTACGAGCAGTACTTC.